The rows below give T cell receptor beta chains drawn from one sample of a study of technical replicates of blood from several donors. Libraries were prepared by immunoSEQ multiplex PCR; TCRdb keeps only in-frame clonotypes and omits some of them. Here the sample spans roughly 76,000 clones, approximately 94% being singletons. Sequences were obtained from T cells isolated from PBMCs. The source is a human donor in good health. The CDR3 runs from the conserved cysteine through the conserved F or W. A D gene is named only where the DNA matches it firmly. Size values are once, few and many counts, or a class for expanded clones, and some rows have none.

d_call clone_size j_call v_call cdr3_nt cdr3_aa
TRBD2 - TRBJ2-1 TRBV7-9 TGTGCCAGCACCCCCAACGGGGCGGGAGGGGTTGAGCAGTTCTTC CASTPNGAGGVEQFF
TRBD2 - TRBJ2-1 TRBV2 TGTGCCAGCAGACTACCGGGACTAGCGGGGGAGCAGTTCTTC CASRLPGLAGEQFF
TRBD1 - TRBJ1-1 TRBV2 TGTGCCAGCAGTGAAGTGGACAGGGGGCGCGACACTGAAGCTTTCTTT CASSEVDRGRDTEAFF
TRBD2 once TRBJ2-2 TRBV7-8 TGTGCCAGCAGCTTACGACTAGCGAATACCGGGGAGCTGTTTTTT CASSLRLANTGELFF
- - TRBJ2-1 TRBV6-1 TGTGCCAGCAGTGCCCAGGGATATGAGCAGTTCTTC CASSAQGYEQFF
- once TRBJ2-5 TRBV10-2 TGCGCCAGCAGTGAGTCGAGGGGGGGGGCGGAAGAGACCCAGTACTTC CASSESRGGAEETQYF
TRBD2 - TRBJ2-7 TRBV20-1 TGCAGTGCCTGGAAGCGGGGCGAGCAGTACTTC CSAWKRGEQYF
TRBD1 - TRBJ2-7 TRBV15 TGTGCCACCAGCAGAGGGGGACAGGGGGTTTACGAGCAGTACTTC CATSRGGQGVYEQYF
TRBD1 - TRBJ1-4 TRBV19 TGTGCCAGTAATAACCCGGGACAGGGCCTCTCAGGCGAAAAACTGTTTTTT CASNNPGQGLSGEKLFF
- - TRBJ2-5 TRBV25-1 TGTGCCAGCCGGCGTCAGGGCGGCAGTAGGAAAGAGACCCAGTACTTC CASRRQGGSRKETQYF
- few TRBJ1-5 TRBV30 TGTGCCTGGGACAGGTACCTCGGCAATCAGCCCCAGCATTTT CAWDRYLGNQPQHF
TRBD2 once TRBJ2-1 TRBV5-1 TGCGCCAGCAGCTTGGAAGGACTAGCGGGGAATGAGCAGTTCTTC CASSLEGLAGNEQFF
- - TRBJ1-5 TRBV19 TGTGCCAGTAGTATAGACGGGGATCAGCCCCAGCATTTT CASSIDGDQPQHF
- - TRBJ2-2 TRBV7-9 TGTGCCAGCAGCTGGCCCCCAGGGGGGAATAGGGAGCTGTTTTTT CASSWPPGGNRELFF
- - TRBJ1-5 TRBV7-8 TGTGCCAGCAGCTTAGATCATCTACCGAGCAATCAGCCCCAGCATTTT CASSLDHLPSNQPQHF
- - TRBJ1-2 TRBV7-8 TGTGCCAGCAGCAGTCGACAGGAAGCTAACTATGGCTACACCTTC CASSSRQEANYGYTF
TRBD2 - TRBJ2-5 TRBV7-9 TGTGGCGTTGGCGGGGGTTCGAGGGGAGAAGAGACCCAGTACTTC CGVGGGSRGEETQYF
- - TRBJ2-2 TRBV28 TGTGCCAGCAGACCCGGGACTGGCCCATTTAAGAACACCGGGGAGCTGTTTTTT CASRPGTGPFKNTGELFF
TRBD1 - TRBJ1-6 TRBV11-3 TGTGCCAGCAGCCCACGACAGGGGATTGAATATAATTCACCCCTCCACTTT CASSPRQGIEYNSPLHF
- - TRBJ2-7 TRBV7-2 TGTGCCAGCAGCTTAGCGCAGTCCTACGAGCAGTACTTC CASSLAQSYEQYF
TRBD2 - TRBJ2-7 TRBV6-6 TGTGCCAGCAGTTACCTAGCGGGTGGGCCCTACGAGCAGTACTTC CASSYLAGGPYEQYF
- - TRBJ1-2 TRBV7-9 TGTGCCAGCAGCCAATCAGGCAGTGAGAATGGCTACACCTTC CASSQSGSENGYTF
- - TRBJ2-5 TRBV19 TGTGCCAGTAGCCACCAACTGGGCGAGACCCAGTACTTC CASSHQLGETQYF
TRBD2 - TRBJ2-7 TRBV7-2 TGTGCCAGCGCGGGGGGCGGTTTTTACTACGAGCAGTACTTC CASAGGGFYYEQYF
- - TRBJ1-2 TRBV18 TGTGCCAGCTCGCCCGGGGTCGGGAACTATGGCTACACCTTC CASSPGVGNYGYTF
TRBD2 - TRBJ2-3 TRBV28 TGTGCCAGCAGTCTTGAAGGACTAGCGGGGACCACAGATACGCAGTATTTT CASSLEGLAGTTDTQYF
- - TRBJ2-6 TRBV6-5 TGTGCCAGCAGAGGAGGGGCTGGGGCCAACGTCCTGACTTTC CASRGGAGANVLTF
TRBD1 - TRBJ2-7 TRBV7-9 TGTGCCAGCAGCCTCAGACAGGGGTCTGCCTGGGAGCAGTACTTC CASSLRQGSAWEQYF
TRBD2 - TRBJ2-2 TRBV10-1 TGCGCCAGCAGTGAAAGCACGACTAGCGGGAGGGCCGGGGAGCTGTTTTTT CASSESTTSGRAGELFF
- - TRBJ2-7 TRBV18 TGTGCCAGCTCTCCTCGCTACGAGCAGTACTTC CASSPRYEQYF
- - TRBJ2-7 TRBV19 TGTGCCAGTAGTATAAGGGCCGCAGGACAGATCTACGAGCAGTACTTC CASSIRAAGQIYEQYF
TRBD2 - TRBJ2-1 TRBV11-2 TGTGCCAGCAGCTTAACGGCGGGAGGGAGAAACAATGAGCAGTTCTTC CASSLTAGGRNNEQFF
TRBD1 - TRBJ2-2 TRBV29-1 TGCAGCGTTTGGGACAGCGCGAACACCGGGGAGCTGTTTTTT CSVWDSANTGELFF
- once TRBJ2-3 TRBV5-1 TGCGCCAGCAGCCCCGAGATAGACTTGGATACGCAGTATTTT CASSPEIDLDTQYF
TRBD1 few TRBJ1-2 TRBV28 TGTGCCAGCAGGCAAGCCGGGACAGGGGTGGGTGGCTACACCTTC CASRQAGTGVGGYTF
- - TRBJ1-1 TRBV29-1 TGCAGCGGGGTGGAGGGGTCGGACACTGAAGCTTTCTTT CSGVEGSDTEAFF
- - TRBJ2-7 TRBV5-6 TGTGCCAGCAGCCGCATAGCTGCAACCTACGAGCAGTACTTC CASSRIAATYEQYF
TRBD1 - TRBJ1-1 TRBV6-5 TGTGCCAGCATAAAGACAGGGGGATATTACACTGAAGCTTTCTTT CASIKTGGYYTEAFF
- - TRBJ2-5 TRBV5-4 TGTGCCAGCAGCTTGGAAGCCAAACCAGAGACCCAGTACTTC CASSLEAKPETQYF
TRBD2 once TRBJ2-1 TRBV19 TGTGCCAGTAGTCTACGACTATCCCGCGGGGGGGACAATGAGCAGTTCTTC CASSLRLSRGGDNEQFF
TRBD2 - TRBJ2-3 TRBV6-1 TGTGCCAGCAGGCGGGGGACTCACACAGATACGCAGTATTTT CASRRGTHTDTQYF
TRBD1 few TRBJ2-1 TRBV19 TGTGCCAGTAGTCCTCCCGGGACAGGGAAGAATGAGCAGTTCTTC CASSPPGTGKNEQFF
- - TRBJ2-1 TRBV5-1 TGCGCCAGCAGCTTAATCGGACAGCACAATGAGCAGTTCTTC CASSLIGQHNEQFF
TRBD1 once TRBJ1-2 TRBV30 TGTGCCTGGGGGTGGACAGGGGAGACCTATGGCTACACCTTC CAWGWTGETYGYTF
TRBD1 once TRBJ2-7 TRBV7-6 TGTGCCAGCAGCGCCGGGACAGGGAGATACGAGCAGTACTTC CASSAGTGRYEQYF
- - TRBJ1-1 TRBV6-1 TGTGCCAGCAGTGATTCAGGGGTTGGCACTGAAGCTTTCTTT CASSDSGVGTEAFF
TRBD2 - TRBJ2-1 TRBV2 TGTGCCAGCAGCCAAAAGACTAGCGTAAAGAGAAAAAGCTCCTACAATGAGCAGTTCTTC CASSQKTSVKRKSSYNEQFF
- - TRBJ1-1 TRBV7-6 TGTGCCAGCAGCTCCGACATGGGCACTGAAGCTTTCTTT CASSSDMGTEAFF
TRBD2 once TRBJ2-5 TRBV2 TGTGCCAGCAGTAATGGCTTCCGGGGGGGTCAAGAGACCCAGTACTTC CASSNGFRGGQETQYF
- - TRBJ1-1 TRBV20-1 TGCAGTGCTAGGGACAGCACTGAAGCTTTCTTT CSARDSTEAFF
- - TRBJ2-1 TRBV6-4 TGTGCCACCCCGGACTCGTACAATGAGCAGTTCTTC CATPDSYNEQFF